This entry features one TCR beta chain sequence. As yet, its antigen is unknown. This entry comes from a study of persistence of HIV-infected CD4 T cells. Turning to the study itself: Isolated cells were CMV- and HIV-1 Gag-responding CD4+ T cells.

The immunoSEQ assay was version 4, run in survey mode. The table came from immunoSEQ multiplex PCR; TCRdb's copy has only in-frame clones and leaves some out. The sample records about 40,000 clones, 85% being singletons. An overlapping HIV-1 Gag peptide pool stimulated these cells at roughly 1 ug/peptide/mL. Sorted nonresponding memory CD4+ T cells were CD40L-negative, CD69-negative, CD45RO-high. These HIV-1-infected adults initiated suppressive ART in chronic infection. Study-wide points: Antigen-responding cells were enriched for degenerate expanded CDR3beta sequences. Proviral oligoclonality tracked with TCR oligoclonality within the same sorted cells.

The receptor was isolated from an adult with HIV. The donor label of this sample is uncertain. The specimen comprised cultured CD4+ T cells from PBMCs, sampled from a patient who received antiretroviral therapy.

The CDR3: CASSSEASGEQYF. The DNA of the CDR3 is TGTGCCAGCAGCTCTGAGGCTAGCGGCGAGCAGTACTTC. V usage is TRBV7-2 and J usage is TRBJ2-7; 7 nucleotides align to TRBD2. This CDR3 is 13 amino acids long. Germline lookup yields CDR1 SGHTA and CDR2 FQGNSA. The junction had 6 bases not matched to a gene; V was cut back by 4 bases and J by 6 bases.